This T cell receptor (beta chain) appears in the sequencing data of a study of monozygotic twins with inflammatory bowel disease. Study-wide results and caveats: Whereas healthy co-twins had higher TCRbeta diversity (inverse Simpson), IBD patients had lower diversity. The authors could not tell different T cell subtypes apart.

Of note for this clonotype: The antigen is unknown.

Sampling involved one blood draw (2.5 ml) for every donor. This CDR3 spans 13 amino acids. TCRdb reprocessed the 5' RACE reads and stores each CDR3 protein as one record, lacking DNA. The specimen's table records approximately 400,000 distinct CDR3 sequences. V is TRBV12-3 or TRBV12-4 and J is TRBJ2-7; TCRdb gives TRBD1 as the D gene, but with no DNA this cannot be confirmed. The sequenced sample was blood. This TCR was recovered from a human donor with ulcerative colitis or Crohn's disease, or a healthy co-twin of an affected twin (not recorded which). CDR3 protein: CASSLTRAYEQYF.